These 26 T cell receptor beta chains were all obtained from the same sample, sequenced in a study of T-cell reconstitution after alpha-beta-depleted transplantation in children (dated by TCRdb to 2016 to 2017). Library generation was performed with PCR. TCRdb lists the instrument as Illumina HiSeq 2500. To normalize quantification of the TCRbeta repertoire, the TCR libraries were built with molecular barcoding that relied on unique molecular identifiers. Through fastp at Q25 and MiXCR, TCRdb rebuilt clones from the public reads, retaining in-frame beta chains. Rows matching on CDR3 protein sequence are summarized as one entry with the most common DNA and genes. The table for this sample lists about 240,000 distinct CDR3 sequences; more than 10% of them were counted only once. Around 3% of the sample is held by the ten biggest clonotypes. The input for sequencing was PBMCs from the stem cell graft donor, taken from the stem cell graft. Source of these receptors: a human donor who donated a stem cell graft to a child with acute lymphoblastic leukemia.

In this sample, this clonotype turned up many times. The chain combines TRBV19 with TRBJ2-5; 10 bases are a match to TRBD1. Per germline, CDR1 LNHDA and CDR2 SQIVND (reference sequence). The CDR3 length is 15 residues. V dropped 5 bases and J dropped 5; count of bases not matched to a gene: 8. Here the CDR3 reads CASSGTGEGRETQYF. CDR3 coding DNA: TGTGCCAGTAGTGGGACAGGGGAAGGACGGGAGACCCAGTACTTC. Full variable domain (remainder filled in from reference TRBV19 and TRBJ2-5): DGGITQSPKYLFRKEGQNVTLSCEQNLNHDAMYWYRQDPGQGLRLIYYSQIVNDFQKGDIAEGYSVSREKKESFPLTVTSAQKNPTAFYLCASSGTGEGRETQYFGPGTRLLVL.

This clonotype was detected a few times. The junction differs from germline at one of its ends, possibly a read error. The CDR3 region has the DNA TGCAGCGTTACCACAGGGGGCACGGATACGCAGTATTTT. This encodes CSVTTGGTDTQYF. The V and J genes are TRBV29-1 and TRBJ2-3; 9 bases are shared with TRBD1. Germline values: CDR1 SQVTM, CDR2 ANQGSEA. This CDR3 spans 13 amino acids.

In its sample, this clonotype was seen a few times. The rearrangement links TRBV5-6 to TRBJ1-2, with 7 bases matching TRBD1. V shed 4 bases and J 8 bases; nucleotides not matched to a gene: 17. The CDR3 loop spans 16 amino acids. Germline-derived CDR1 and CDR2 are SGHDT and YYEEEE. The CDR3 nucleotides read TGTGCCAGCAGCGTCGATCCGGACAGGCCTGCAGAGGGCTACACCTTC. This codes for CASSVDPDRPAEGYTF.

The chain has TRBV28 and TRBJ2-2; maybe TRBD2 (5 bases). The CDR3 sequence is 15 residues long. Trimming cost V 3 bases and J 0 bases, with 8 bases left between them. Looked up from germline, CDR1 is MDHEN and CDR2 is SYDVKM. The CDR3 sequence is CASSFLAPNTGELFF. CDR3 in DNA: TGTGCCAGCAGTTTCCTAGCCCCGAACACCGGGGAGCTGTTTTTT.

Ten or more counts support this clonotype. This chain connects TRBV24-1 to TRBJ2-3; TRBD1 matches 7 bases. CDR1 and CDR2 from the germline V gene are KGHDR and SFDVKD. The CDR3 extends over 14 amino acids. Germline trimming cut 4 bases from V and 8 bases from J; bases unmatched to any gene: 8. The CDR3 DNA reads TGTGCCACCAGTGACCCGGACAGGTGGAGTACGCAGTATTTT. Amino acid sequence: CATSDPDRWSTQYF.

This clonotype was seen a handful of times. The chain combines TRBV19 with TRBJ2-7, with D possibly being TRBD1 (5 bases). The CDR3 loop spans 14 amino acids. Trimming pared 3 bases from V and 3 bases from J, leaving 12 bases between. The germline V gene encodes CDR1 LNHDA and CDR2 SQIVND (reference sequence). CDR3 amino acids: CASSIRDSGYEQYF. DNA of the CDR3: TGTGCCAGTAGTATCAGGGATTCGGGCTACGAGCAGTACTTC.

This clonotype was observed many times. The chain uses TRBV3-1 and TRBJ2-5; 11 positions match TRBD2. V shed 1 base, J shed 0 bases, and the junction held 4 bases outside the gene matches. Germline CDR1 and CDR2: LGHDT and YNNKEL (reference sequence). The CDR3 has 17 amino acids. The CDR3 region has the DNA TGTGCCAGCAGCCAAGCGTCGGGACTAGCGGACCAAGAGACCCAGTACTTC. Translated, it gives CASSQASGLADQETQYF.

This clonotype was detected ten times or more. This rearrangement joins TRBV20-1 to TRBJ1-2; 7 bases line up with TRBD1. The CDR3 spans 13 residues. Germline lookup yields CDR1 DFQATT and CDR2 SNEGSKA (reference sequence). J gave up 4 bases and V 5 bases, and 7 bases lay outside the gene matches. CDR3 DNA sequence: TGCAGTGCTCAGGACAGGCGAACCTATGGCTACACCTTC. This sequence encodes CSAQDRRTYGYTF.

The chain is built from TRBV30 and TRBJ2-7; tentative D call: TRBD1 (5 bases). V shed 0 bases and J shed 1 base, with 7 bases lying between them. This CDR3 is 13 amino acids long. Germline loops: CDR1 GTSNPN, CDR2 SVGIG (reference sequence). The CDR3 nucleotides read TGTGCCTGGAGTGTCCCAGGGTCCTACGAGCAGTACTTC. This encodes CAWSVPGSYEQYF. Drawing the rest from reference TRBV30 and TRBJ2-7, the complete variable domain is SQTIHQWPATLVQPVGSPLSLECTVEGTSNPNLYWYRQAAGRGLQLLFYSVGIGQISSEVPQNLSASRPQDRQFILSSKKLLLSDSGFYLCAWSVPGSYEQYFGPGTRLTVT.

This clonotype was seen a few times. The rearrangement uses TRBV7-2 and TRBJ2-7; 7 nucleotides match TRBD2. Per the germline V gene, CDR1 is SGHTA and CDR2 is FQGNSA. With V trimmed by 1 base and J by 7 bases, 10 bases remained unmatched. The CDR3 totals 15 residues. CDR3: CASSLEGGLGWEQYF. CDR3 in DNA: TGTGCCAGCAGCTTAGAGGGAGGGTTGGGCTGGGAGCAGTACTTC.

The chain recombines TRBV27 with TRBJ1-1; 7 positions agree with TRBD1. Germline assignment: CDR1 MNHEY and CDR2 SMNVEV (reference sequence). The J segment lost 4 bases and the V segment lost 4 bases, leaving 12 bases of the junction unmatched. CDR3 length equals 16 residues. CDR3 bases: TGTGCCAGCAGTTCCACCCGACAGGGAATTCGCACTGAAGCTTTCTTT. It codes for CASSSTRQGIRTEAFF.

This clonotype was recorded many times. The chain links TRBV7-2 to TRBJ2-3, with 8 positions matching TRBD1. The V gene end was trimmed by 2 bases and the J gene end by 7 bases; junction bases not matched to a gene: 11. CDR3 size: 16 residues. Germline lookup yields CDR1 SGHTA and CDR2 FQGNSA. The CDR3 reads CASSLLLGQGAYTQYF. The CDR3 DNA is TGTGCCAGCAGCTTATTGCTAGGGCAGGGGGCTTATACGCAGTATTTT. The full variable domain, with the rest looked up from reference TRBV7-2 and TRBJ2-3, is GAGVSQSPSNKVTEKGKDVELRCDPISGHTALYWYRQSLGQGLEFLIYFQGNSAPDKSGLPSDRFSAERTGGSVSTLTIQRTQQEDSAVYLCASSLLLGQGAYTQYFGPGTRLTVL.

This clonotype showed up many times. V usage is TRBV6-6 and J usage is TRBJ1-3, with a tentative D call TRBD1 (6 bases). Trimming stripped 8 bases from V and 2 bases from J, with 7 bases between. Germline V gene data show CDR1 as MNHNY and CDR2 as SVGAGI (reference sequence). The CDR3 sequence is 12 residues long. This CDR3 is CASRTAGNTIYF. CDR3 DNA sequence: TGTGCCAGCCGGACAGCTGGAAACACCATATATTTT.

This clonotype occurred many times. The CDR3 reads CSVRTAETQYF. The DNA of the CDR3 is TGCAGCGTAAGGACGGCAGAGACCCAGTACTTC. The chain uses TRBV29-1 and TRBJ2-5; D gene ambiguous. The germline V gene has CDR1 SQVTM and CDR2 ANQGSEA. Between the trimmed V and J ends, which lost 6 bases and 4 bases, there was a span of 9 bases. The CDR3 runs to 11 residues.

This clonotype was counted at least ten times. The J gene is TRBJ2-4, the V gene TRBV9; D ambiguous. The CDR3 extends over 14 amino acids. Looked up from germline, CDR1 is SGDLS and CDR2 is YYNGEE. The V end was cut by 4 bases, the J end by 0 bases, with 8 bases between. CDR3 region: CASSPTLAKNIQYF. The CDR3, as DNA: TGTGCCAGCAGCCCCACCCTAGCCAAAAACATTCAGTACTTC. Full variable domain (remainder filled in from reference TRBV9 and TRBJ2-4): DSGVTQTPKHLITATGQRVTLRCSPRSGDLSVYWYQQSLDQGLQFLIQYYNGEERAKGNILERFSAQQFPDLHSELNLSSLELGDSALYFCASSPTLAKNIQYFGAGTRLSVL.

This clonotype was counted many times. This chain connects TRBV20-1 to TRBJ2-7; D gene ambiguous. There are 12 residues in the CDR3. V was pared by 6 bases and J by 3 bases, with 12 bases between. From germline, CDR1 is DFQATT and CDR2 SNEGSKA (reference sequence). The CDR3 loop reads CSAQTEYYEQYF. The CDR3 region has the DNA TGCAGTGCCCAGACCGAGTACTACGAGCAGTACTTC.

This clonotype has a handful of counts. In DNA form, the CDR3 reads TGTGCCTGGACTAGCGGCCTTCTTGGTGAGCAGTTCTTC. This gives the protein CAWTSGLLGEQFF. The genes are TRBV30 and TRBJ2-1; 7 bases line up with TRBD2. CDR3 length: 13 residues. Trimming cost V 4 bases and J 9 bases; bases outside gene matches: 9. Germline V CDR1 and CDR2: GTSNPN, SVGIG (reference sequence). Based on the CDR3 plus reference TRBV30 and TRBJ2-1, the full variable domain is SQTIHQWPATLVQPVGSPLSLECTVEGTSNPNLYWYRQAAGRGLQLLFYSVGIGQISSEVPQNLSASRPQDRQFILSSKKLLLSDSGFYLCAWTSGLLGEQFFGPGTRLTVL.

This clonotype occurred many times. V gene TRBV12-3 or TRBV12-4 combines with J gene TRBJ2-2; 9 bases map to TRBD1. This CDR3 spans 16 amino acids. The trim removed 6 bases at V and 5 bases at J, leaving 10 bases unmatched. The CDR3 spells CASRYVGTGLTGELFF. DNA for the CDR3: TGTGCCAGCAGATACGTCGGGACAGGGCTAACCGGGGAGCTGTTTTTT.

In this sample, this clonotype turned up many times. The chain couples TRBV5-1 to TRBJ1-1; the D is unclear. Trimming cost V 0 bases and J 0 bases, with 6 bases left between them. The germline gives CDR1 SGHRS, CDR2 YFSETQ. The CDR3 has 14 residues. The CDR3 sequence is CASSLARMNTEAFF. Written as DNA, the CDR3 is TGCGCCAGCAGCTTGGCTAGAATGAACACTGAAGCTTTCTTT.

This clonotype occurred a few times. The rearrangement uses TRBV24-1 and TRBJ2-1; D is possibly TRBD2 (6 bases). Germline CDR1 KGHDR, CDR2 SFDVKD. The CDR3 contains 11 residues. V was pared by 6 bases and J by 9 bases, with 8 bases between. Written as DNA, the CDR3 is TGTGCCACCAGTCTCGGGGGTGAGCAGTTCTTC. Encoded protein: CATSLGGEQFF.

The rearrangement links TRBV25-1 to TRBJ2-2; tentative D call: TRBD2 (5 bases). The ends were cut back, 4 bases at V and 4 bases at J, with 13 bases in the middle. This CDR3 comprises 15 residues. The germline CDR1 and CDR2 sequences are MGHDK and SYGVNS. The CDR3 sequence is CASSASRALTGELFF. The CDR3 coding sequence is TGTGCCAGCAGTGCTAGCCGGGCCCTCACCGGGGAGCTGTTTTTT.

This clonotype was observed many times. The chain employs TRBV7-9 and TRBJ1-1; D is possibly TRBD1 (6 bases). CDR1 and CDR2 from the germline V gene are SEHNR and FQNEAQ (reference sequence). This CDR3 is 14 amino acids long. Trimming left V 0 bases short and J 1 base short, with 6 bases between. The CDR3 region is CASSLATGNTEAFF. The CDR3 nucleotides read TGTGCCAGCAGCTTAGCGACAGGGAACACTGAAGCTTTCTTT.

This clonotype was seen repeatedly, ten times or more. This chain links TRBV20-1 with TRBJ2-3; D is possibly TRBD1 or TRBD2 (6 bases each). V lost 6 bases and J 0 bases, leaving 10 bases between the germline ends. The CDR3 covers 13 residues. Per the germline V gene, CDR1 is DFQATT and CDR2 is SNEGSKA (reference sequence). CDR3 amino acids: CSARRGSTDTQYF. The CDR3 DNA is TGCAGTGCCCGGAGGGGGAGCACAGATACGCAGTATTTT.

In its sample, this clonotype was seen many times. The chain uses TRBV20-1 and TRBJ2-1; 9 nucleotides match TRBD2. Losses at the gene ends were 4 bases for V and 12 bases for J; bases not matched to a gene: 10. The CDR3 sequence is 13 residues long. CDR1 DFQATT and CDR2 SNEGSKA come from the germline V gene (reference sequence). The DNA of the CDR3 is TGCAGTGCTACGGGTAGCGGGGGTTCCGGGCAGTTCTTC. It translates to CSATGSGGSGQFF.

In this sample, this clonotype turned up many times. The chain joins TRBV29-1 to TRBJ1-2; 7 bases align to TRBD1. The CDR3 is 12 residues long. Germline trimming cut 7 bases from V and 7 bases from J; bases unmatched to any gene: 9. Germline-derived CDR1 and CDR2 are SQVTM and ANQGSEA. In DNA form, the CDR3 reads TGCAGCGGGGAAAAGACAGGGCCTGGCTACACCTTC. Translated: CSGEKTGPGYTF.

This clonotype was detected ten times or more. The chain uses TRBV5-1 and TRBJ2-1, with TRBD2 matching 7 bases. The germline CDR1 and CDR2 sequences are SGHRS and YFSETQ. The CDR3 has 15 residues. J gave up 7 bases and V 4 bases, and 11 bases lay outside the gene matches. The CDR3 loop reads CASSPRTRVENEQFF. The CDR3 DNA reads TGCGCCAGCAGCCCAAGGACTAGGGTCGAGAATGAGCAGTTCTTC.